This TCR beta chain was captured in a study of cytomegalovirus exposure and HLA in healthy donors. Turning to the study itself: The 95 to 150 validation repertoires used the same platform as the 666 first-cohort repertoires, a later analysis reported.

Study-wide points: The investigators catalogued under 200 TCR beta chains as cytomegalovirus-associated. The study found most TCR sequences rare, yet found some public TCRs in many donors.

With respect to this clone: Its matching antigen is unknown.

These donors were members of the roughly 120-subject validation cohort, a group separate from the roughly 670-subject first cohort. Germline V lookup: CDR1 SGHTS, CDR2 YDEGEE. The CDR3 is 15 residues long. V was pared by 7 bases and J by 0 bases, with 5 bases of the junction left unmatched. The method was immunoSEQ multiplex PCR; TCRdb's version includes in-frame clones alone and lacks a portion of them. This table holds about 130,000 clones, roughly nine tenths found once. The source is a woman aged 18-35 years in good health and CMV-seronegative. The specimen sequenced was PBMCs. This chain joins TRBV5-8 and TRBJ1-3; the match to TRBD1 covers 9 bases. The CDR3 nucleotides read TGTGCCAGCGGACGGGACAGGGTCTCTGGAAACACCATATATTTT. Its translation is CASGRDRVSGNTIYF.